The clone carrying this T cell receptor beta chain was detected many times. What it binds is not known. The sample originates from a study of identical twins. The study's findings and limits: Cord blood's abundant beta clonotypes had fewer insertions, unlike memory repertoires.

Using its own MiXCR run on the 5' RACE reads, TCRdb lists one record per CDR3 protein. This table holds 420,000 or so distinct CDR3 sequences, roughly 20% found once. V was clipped by 4 bases and J by 5 bases, with 12 bases between them. There are 14 residues in the CDR3. The V gene's germline CDR1 is SEHNR and CDR2 FQNEAQ (reference sequence). This clonotype originated in a man aged 50 or older in good health. The chain links TRBV7-9 to TRBJ1-5; weak D call: TRBD1 (5 bases). The sequenced material came from naive T cells sorted from blood. The CDR3 nucleotides are TGTGCCAGCAGCTACGTTGGGGGGGATCAGCCCCAGCATTTT. It translates to CASSYVGGDQPQHF. The full variable domain, rest sourced from reference TRBV7-9 and TRBJ1-5, is DTGVSQNPRHKITKRGQNVTFRCDPISEHNRLYWYRQTLGQGPEFLTYFQNEAQLEKSRLLSDRFSAERPKGSFSTLEIQRTEQGDSAMYLCASSYVGGDQPQHFGDGTRLSIL.